This T cell receptor (beta chain) is drawn from a study of T-cell memory formation after mild COVID-19. TCRdb re-called the 5' RACE reads through MiXCR, storing one row per CDR3 protein. The data hold fewer than 450,000 distinct CDR3 sequences, with 24% observed a single time. On this clonotype: The antigen remains undetermined. The junction does not match germline at one end; this may be a read error.

Study observations and caveats: The CD4+ clones that contracted clustered mainly within CM and EM, and the CD8+ clones concentrated in EMRA.

The sequence came from an adult woman who had mild COVID-19 (a few samples of this study predate the infection). Cell type and time point are not known. Specimen: PBMCs or a T cell subset sorted from them (not recorded which).

The CDR3 is CARSERLAGGGGTDTQYF. CDR3 bases: TGTGCCAGGAGTGAAAGGCTAGCGGGAGGGGGCGGCACAGATACGCAGTATTTT. The V and J genes are TRBV2 and TRBJ2-3; 12 bases are shared with TRBD2. CDR1 SNHLY and CDR2 FYNNEI come from the germline V gene. The CDR3 runs to 18 residues. Filled out from reference TRBV2 and TRBJ2-3, the complete variable domain reads EPEVTQTPSHQVTQMGQEVILRCVPISNHLYFYWYRQILGQKVEFLVSFYNNEISEKSEIFDDQFSVERPDGSNFTLKIRSTKLEDSAMYFCARSERLAGGGGTDTQYFGPGTRLTVL.